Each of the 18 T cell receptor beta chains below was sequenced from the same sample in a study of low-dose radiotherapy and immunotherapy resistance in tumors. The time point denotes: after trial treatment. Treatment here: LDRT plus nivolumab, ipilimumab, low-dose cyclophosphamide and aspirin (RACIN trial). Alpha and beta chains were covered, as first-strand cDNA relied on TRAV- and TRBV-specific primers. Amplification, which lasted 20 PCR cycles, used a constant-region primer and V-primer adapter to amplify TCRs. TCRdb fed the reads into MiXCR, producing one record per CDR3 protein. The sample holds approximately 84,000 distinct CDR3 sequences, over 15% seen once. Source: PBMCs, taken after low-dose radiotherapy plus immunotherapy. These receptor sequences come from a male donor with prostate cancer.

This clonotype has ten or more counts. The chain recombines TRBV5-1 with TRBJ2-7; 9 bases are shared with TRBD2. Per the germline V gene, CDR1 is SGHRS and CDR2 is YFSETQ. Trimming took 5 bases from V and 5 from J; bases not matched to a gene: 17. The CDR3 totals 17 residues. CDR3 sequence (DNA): TGCGCCAGCAGAAAGGCGGGAGGGCCTTGGGCGGAGGACGAGCAGTACTTC. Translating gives CASRKAGGPWAEDEQYF.

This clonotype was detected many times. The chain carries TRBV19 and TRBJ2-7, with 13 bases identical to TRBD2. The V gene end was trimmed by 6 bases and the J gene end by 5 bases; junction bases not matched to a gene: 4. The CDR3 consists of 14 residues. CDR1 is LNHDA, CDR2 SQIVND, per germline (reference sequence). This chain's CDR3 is CASRPGTSGNEQYF. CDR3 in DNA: TGTGCCAGTAGACCCGGGACTAGCGGGAACGAGCAGTACTTC.

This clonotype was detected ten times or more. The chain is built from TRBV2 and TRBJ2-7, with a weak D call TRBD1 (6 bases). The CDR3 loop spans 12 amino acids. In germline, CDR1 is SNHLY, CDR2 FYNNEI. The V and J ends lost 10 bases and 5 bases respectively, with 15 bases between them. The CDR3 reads CATGLGADEQYF. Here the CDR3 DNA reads TGTGCCACCGGGCTGGGGGCGGACGAGCAGTACTTC.

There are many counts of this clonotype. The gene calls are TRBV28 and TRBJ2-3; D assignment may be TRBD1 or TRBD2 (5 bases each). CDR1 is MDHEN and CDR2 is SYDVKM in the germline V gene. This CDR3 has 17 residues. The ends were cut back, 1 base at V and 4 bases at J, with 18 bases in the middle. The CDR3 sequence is CASSLFTGTEGADTQYF. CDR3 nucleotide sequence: TGTGCCAGCAGTTTATTCACCGGGACCGAAGGCGCAGATACGCAGTATTTT.

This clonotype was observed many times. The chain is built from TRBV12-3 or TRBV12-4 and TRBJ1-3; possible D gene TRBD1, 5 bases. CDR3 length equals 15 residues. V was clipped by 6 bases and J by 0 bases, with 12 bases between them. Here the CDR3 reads CASRPTGNSGNTIYF. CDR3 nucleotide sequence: TGTGCCAGCAGGCCCACAGGAAACTCTGGAAACACCATATATTTT.

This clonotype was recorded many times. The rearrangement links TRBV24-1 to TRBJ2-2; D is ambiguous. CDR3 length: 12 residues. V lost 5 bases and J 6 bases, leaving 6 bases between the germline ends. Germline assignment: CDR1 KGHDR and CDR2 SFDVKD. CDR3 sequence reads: CATSAISGELFF. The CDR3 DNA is TGTGCCACCAGTGCCATTTCCGGGGAGCTGTTTTTT.

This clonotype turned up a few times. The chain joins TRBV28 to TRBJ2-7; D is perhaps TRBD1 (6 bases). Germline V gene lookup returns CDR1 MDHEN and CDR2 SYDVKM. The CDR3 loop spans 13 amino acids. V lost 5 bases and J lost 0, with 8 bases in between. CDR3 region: CASSGDISYEQYF. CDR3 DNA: TGTGCCAGCAGTGGGGACATCTCCTACGAGCAGTACTTC. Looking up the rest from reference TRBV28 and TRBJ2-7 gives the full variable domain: DVKVTQSSRYLVKRTGEKVFLECVQDMDHENMFWYRQDPGLGLRLIYFSYDVKMKEKGDIPEGYSVSREKKERFSLILESASTNQTSMYLCASSGDISYEQYFGPGTRLTVT.

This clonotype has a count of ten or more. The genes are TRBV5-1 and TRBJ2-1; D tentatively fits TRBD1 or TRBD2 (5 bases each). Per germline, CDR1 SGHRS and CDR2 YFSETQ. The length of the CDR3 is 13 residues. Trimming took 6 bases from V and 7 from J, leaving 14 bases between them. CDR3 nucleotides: TGCGCCAGCAAGCAGGGAGTCGGGAATGAGCAGTTCTTC. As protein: CASKQGVGNEQFF.

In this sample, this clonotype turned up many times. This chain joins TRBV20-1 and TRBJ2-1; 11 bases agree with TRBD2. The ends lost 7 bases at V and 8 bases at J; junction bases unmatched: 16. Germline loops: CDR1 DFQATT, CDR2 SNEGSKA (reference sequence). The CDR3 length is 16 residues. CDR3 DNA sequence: TGCAGTGTCCCGGGACTAGCGGTCCTGAGTAGGGATGAGCAGTTCTTC. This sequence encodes CSVPGLAVLSRDEQFF.

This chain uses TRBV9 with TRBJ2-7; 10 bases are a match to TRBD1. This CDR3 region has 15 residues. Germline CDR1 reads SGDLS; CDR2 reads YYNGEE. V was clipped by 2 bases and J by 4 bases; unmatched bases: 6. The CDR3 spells CASSVSDRGRYEQYF. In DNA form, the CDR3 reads TGTGCCAGCAGCGTTTCAGACAGGGGGCGGTACGAGCAGTACTTC.

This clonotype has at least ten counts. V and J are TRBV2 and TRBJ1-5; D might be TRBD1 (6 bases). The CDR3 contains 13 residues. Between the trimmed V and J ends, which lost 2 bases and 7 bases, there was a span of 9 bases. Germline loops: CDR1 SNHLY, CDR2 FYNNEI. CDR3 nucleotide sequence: TGTGCCAGCAGTGAAACAGGGACGCAGCCCCAGCATTTT. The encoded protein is CASSETGTQPQHF.

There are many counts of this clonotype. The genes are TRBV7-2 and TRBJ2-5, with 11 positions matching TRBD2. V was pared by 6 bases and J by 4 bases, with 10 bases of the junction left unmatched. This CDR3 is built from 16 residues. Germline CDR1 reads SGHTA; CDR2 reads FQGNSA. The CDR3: CASSRSVAGGGETQYF. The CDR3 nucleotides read TGTGCCAGCAGTCGTAGCGTAGCGGGAGGGGGAGAGACCCAGTACTTC.

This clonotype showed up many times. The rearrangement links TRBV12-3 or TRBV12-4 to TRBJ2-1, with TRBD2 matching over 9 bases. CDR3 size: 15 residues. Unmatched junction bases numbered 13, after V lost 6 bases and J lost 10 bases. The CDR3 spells CASSPSGTTFGEQFF. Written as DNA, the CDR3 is TGTGCCAGCAGCCCTAGCGGGACCACATTCGGCGAGCAGTTCTTC.

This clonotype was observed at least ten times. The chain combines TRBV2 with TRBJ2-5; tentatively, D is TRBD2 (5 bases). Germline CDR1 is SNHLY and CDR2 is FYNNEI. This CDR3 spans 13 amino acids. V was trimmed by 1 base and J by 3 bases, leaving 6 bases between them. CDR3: CASSEEREETQYF. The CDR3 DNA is TGTGCCAGCAGTGAAGAGAGGGAAGAGACCCAGTACTTC.

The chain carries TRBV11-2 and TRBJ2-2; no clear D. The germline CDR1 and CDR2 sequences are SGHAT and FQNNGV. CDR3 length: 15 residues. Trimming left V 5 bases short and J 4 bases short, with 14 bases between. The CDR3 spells CASSPSSGSTGELFF. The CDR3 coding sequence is TGTGCCAGCAGCCCGTCCTCAGGATCCACCGGGGAGCTGTTTTTT.

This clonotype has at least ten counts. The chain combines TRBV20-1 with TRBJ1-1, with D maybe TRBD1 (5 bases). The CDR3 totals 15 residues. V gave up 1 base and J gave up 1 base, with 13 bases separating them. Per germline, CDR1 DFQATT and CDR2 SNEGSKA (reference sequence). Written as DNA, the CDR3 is TGCAGTGCTAGAGGGTCCAGGGTGGGGAACACTGAAGCTTTCTTT. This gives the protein CSARGSRVGNTEAFF.

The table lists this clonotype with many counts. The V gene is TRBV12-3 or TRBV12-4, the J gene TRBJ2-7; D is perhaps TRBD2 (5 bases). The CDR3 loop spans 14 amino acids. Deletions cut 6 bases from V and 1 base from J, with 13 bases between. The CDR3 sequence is CASRSNTGSYEQYF. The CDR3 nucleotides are TGTGCCAGCAGGTCTAATACGGGGTCCTACGAGCAGTACTTC.

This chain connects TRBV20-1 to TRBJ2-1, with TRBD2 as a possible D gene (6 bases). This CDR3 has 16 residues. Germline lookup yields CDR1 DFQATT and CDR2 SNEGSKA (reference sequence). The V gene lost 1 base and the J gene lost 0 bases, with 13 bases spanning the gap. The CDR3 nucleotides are TGCAGTGCTAGAGTGAGGGACTTACGCTCCTACAATGAGCAGTTCTTC. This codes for CSARVRDLRSYNEQFF.